Following are 20 T cell receptor beta chains from one sample sequenced in a study of technical replicates of blood from a handful of donors. TCRdb's table, derived via immunoSEQ multiplex PCR, lists solely in-frame clones and lacks some. The sample has about 75,000 clones, roughly 89% seen once. The sequenced sample was T cells isolated from PBMCs. Every receptor here comes from a human donor in good health. Some clones in this sample may be carry-over from other donors' samples.

The chain couples TRBV7-9 to TRBJ2-1; D is unclear. The CDR3 contains 12 residues. Trimming left V 3 bases short and J 6 bases short, with 6 bases between. Germline CDR1 reads SEHNR; CDR2 reads FQNEAQ (reference sequence). CDR3 coding DNA: TGTGCCAGCAGCTTCAGGCCCAATGAGCAGTTCTTC. Its protein is CASSFRPNEQFF.

The gene calls are TRBV5-1 and TRBJ2-7; 8 bases fit TRBD1. Per germline, CDR1 SGHRS and CDR2 YFSETQ. This CDR3 contains 13 residues. J was trimmed by 6 bases and V by 4 bases; bases with no gene match: 6. The CDR3 bases are TGCGCCAGCAGCCCTCTGGACAGGGCCGAGCAGTACTTC. Its translation: CASSPLDRAEQYF.

The count of this clone is one. The chain joins TRBV5-4 to TRBJ2-3, with D perhaps TRBD2 (6 bases). V shed 6 bases and J shed 0 bases, with 17 bases lying between them. Germline V lookup: CDR1 SGHNT, CDR2 YYREEE (reference sequence). The length of the CDR3 is 16 residues. DNA of the CDR3: TGTGCCAGCACCTCAGGGAGGCGGGGAAGCACAGATACGCAGTATTTT. This encodes CASTSGRRGSTDTQYF. Variable domain in full (rest from reference TRBV5-4 and TRBJ2-3): ETGVTQSPTHLIKTRGQQVTLRCSSQSGHNTVSWYQQALGQGPQFIFQYYREEENGRGNFPPRFSGLQFPNYSSELNVNALELDDSALYLCASTSGRRGSTDTQYFGPGTRLTVL.

The rearrangement uses TRBV7-9 and TRBJ2-5; 11 bases are shared with TRBD2. CDR1 is SEHNR, CDR2 FQNEAQ, per germline (reference sequence). The CDR3 is 16 residues long. V lost 4 bases, J lost 8 bases, and 12 bases stayed unmatched. The CDR3 nucleotides read TGTGCCAGCAGCTCTCCTAGGCTAGCGGGGGGCCCCACCCAGTACTTC. Residues: CASSSPRLAGGPTQYF.

The chain uses TRBV9 and TRBJ2-5, with D maybe TRBD1 (6 bases). The length of the CDR3 is 16 residues. V gave up 0 bases and J gave up 3 bases, with 15 bases separating them. CDR1 SGDLS and CDR2 YYNGEE come from the germline V gene. CDR3 sequence reads: CASSVGGQFAKETQYF. CDR3 coding DNA: TGTGCCAGCAGCGTAGGGGGACAATTCGCTAAAGAGACCCAGTACTTC.

The genes are TRBV7-2 and TRBJ1-2; D gene uncertain. The germline V gene has CDR1 SGHTA and CDR2 FQGNSA. V gave up 4 bases and J gave up 5 bases, with 8 bases separating them. The CDR3 has 12 residues. The CDR3, as DNA: TGTGCCAGCAGCTCCCCCGGGTATGGCTACACCTTC. Its translation: CASSSPGYGYTF.

The chain couples TRBV2 to TRBJ1-5, with TRBD1 matching 9 bases. J lost 6 bases, V lost 6 bases, and 12 bases had no gene match. This CDR3 contains 16 residues. Germline CDR1 SNHLY, CDR2 FYNNEI. The CDR3 DNA reads as TGTGCCAGCAGAAACCCGGGACAGGGAGGAAGTCAGCCCCAGCATTTT. Amino acids: CASRNPGQGGSQPQHF.

This chain links TRBV19 with TRBJ1-5, with D perhaps TRBD1 (6 bases). V lost 0 bases and J 2 bases, leaving 11 bases between the germline ends. The CDR3 spans 16 residues. Looked up from germline, CDR1 is LNHDA and CDR2 is SQIVND (reference sequence). CDR3 residues: CASSIDGGAGNQPQHF. The CDR3 DNA sequence: TGTGCCAGTAGTATAGATGGGGGCGCGGGCAATCAGCCCCAGCATTTT.

This chain uses TRBV6-5 with TRBJ2-2, with 14 bases fitting TRBD2. J lost 5 bases, V lost 2 bases, and 1 base had no gene match. The CDR3 covers 16 residues. The germline V gene has CDR1 MNHEY and CDR2 SVGAGI. CDR3 in amino acids: CASSYGTSGGTGELFF. CDR3 in DNA: TGTGCCAGCAGTTACGGGACTAGCGGGGGAACCGGGGAGCTGTTTTTT.

The chain has TRBV6-4 and TRBJ1-5; 7 positions agree with TRBD1. This CDR3 region has 13 residues. The J segment lost 5 bases and the V segment lost 7 bases, leaving 5 bases of the junction unmatched. Per the germline V gene, CDR1 is MRHNA and CDR2 is SNTAGT. DNA for the CDR3: TGTGCCAGCATTCGCAGGGGGGATCAGCCCCAGCATTTT. Translated, it gives CASIRRGDQPQHF.

The chain employs TRBV4-1 and TRBJ2-1, with 9 bases aligning to TRBD2. In germline, CDR1 is MGHRA, CDR2 YSYEKL. The CDR3 runs to 16 residues. J gave up 2 bases and V 7 bases, and 9 bases lay outside the gene matches. CDR3 loop: CASTPDSSGAYNEQFF. CDR3 sequence (DNA): TGCGCCAGCACCCCTGATTCTAGCGGGGCCTACAATGAGCAGTTCTTC.

The V and J genes are TRBV4-1 and TRBJ2-7, with 8 bases fitting TRBD1. The CDR3 contains 15 residues. J gave up 3 bases and V 0 bases, and 4 bases lay outside the gene matches. Germline assignment: CDR1 MGHRA and CDR2 YSYEKL. DNA for the CDR3: TGCGCCAGCAGCCAAGAGGAGACAGGGGTCTACGAGCAGTACTTC. Its protein is CASSQEETGVYEQYF.

The CDR3 sequence is CASSYSGRVFHEQYF. The CDR3 DNA is TGTGCCAGCAGCTATAGCGGGAGGGTGTTCCACGAGCAGTACTTC. This chain uses TRBV7-2 with TRBJ2-7, with 11 bases lining up with TRBD2. Germline V lookup: CDR1 SGHTA, CDR2 FQGNSA. With V trimmed by 4 bases and J by 5 bases, 7 bases remained unmatched. This CDR3 has 15 residues. Full variable domain (remainder filled in from reference TRBV7-2 and TRBJ2-7): GAGVSQSPSNKVTEKGKDVELRCDPISGHTALYWYRQSLGQGLEFLIYFQGNSAPDKSGLPSDRFSAERTGGSVSTLTIQRTQQEDSAVYLCASSYSGRVFHEQYFGPGTRLTVT.

This sequence joins TRBV4-1 and TRBJ1-2; no firm D call. The CDR3 loop spans 17 amino acids. Trimming cost V 0 bases and J 2 bases, with 16 bases left between them. Germline V gives CDR1 MGHRA, CDR2 YSYEKL. The CDR3 spells CASSQDHSSRRNYGYTF. The CDR3 nucleotides read TGCGCCAGCAGCCAAGATCATTCGAGCAGGAGGAACTATGGCTACACCTTC.

J is TRBJ2-3 and V is TRBV7-2, with TRBD2 identical over 7 bases. The CDR3 length is 15 residues. CDR1 and CDR2 (germline): SGHTA, FQGNSA. V trimming: 2 bases; J trimming: 2 bases; junction bases outside the gene matches: 4. The DNA of the CDR3 is TGTGCCAGCAGCTTACCGGCGGGAGTCACAGATACGCAGTATTTT. It is translated as CASSLPAGVTDTQYF.

J is TRBJ1-2 and V is TRBV6-4; TRBD1 aligns across 7 bases. This CDR3 contains 17 residues. The germline CDR1 and CDR2 sequences are MRHNA and SNTAGT. V dropped 2 bases and J dropped 0; count of bases not matched to a gene: 9. The CDR3 loop is CASSDQSRGSSNYGYTF. CDR3 in DNA: TGTGCCAGCAGTGACCAGAGCAGGGGGTCCTCTAACTATGGCTACACCTTC.

For the CDR3, the DNA is TGCGCCAGCAGCTTGGGAGGGACTTCGAACACTGAAGCTTTCTTT. Translation: CASSLGGTSNTEAFF. The chain employs TRBV5-1 and TRBJ1-1; a weak D match, TRBD1 (5 bases). Germline V CDR1 and CDR2: SGHRS, YFSETQ. Trimming left V 0 bases short and J 1 base short, with 10 bases between. The CDR3 loop spans 15 amino acids.

V usage is TRBV7-9 and J usage is TRBJ2-1; unclear D gene. V was shortened by 2 bases and J by 5 bases, with 7 bases between the two germline ends. Germline V lookup: CDR1 SEHNR, CDR2 FQNEAQ (reference sequence). This CDR3 comprises 13 residues. The CDR3 is CASSLSPDNEQFF. The CDR3, as DNA: TGTGCCAGCAGCTTAAGCCCGGACAATGAGCAGTTCTTC.

The chain joins TRBV11-2 to TRBJ2-5, with 8 bases identical to TRBD2. This CDR3 region has 14 residues. Germline CDR1 reads SGHAT; CDR2 reads FQNNGV. J was trimmed by 4 bases and V by 3 bases; bases with no gene match: 4. The CDR3: CASSFGGVLETQYF. The CDR3 nucleotides are TGTGCCAGCAGCTTCGGGGGGGTTTTAGAGACCCAGTACTTC.

The J gene is TRBJ1-1, the V gene TRBV2; 11 bases match TRBD1. The CDR3 is 13 amino acids. After removal of 1 base from V and 11 bases from J, the junction contained 3 bases not matched to a gene. CDR1 SNHLY and CDR2 FYNNEI come from the germline V gene. This CDR3 is CASSEEDRGPAFF. The CDR3 DNA follows: TGTGCCAGCAGTGAAGAGGACAGGGGGCCGGCTTTCTTT. The full variable domain, its missing parts supplied by reference TRBV2 and TRBJ1-1, is EPEVTQTPSHQVTQMGQEVILRCVPISNHLYFYWYRQILGQKVEFLVSFYNNEISEKSEIFDDQFSVERPDGSNFTLKIRSTKLEDSAMYFCASSEEDRGPAFFGQGTRLTVV.